What follows is one T cell receptor beta chain and its context. No antigen is known for it. One base away there is no much larger clone; base qualities are not given. Sequencing instrument: Illumina HiSeq 1500. TCRdb handled the public reads itself, with Q25 trimming in fastp and clone calling in MiXCR, and kept productive beta chains. All rows with the same CDR3 protein become a single entry with the most common DNA and genes. For this sample the table gives roughly 76,000 distinct CDR3 sequences, of which 3.7% were detected only once. Jointly, the top ten make up 3.5% to 6% of the sample. The trim is 1 base for V and 0 bases for J, with a gap of 14 bases between the germline ends. Looking up the germline V gene (reference sequence) yields CDR1 DFQATT and CDR2 SNEGSKA. The CDR3 covers 16 residues, taking in both the cysteine and the phenylalanine. Only CDR3 DNA is held: 48 bases, read in frame from base 1.

The sample belongs to a study of T cell repertoires in cytomegalovirus infection (dated by TCRdb to the late 2010s). About the full investigation: Donor HLA type was relevant to the analysis, because carriage of CMV infection together with the matching HLA type was indicated by public TCR beta signatures. Study-level results and caveats: In the ex vivo response, HLA-C-restricted CMV-specific TCR beta clonotypes were dominant, and in two of eight donors the single most frequent clonotype came from this HLA-C-restricted group. Carriers of CMV infection plus the relevant HLA type were discriminated by the cumulative frequency of public TCR beta family members in the study cohort and in an independent roughly 340-donor cohort.

This receptor chain uses TRBV20-1 and TRBJ2-3; the D gene assignment is ambiguous. The sequence derives from a human donor in good health (CMV status not recorded). Some clones in this sample may be carry-over from other donors' samples. The sample comprised PBMCs. CDR3 protein: CSARGGWGFSTDTQYF. The nucleotides read TGCAGTGCTAGAGGCGGCTGGGGATTTAGCACAGATACGCAGTATTTT.